The clone carrying this TCR beta chain was counted between two and nine times. One entry per CDR3 protein results from TCRdb running MiXCR on the RACE reads. This sample carries about 300,000 distinct CDR3 sequences, around 5% of them seen once, and the ten largest clones take about 7.7%. This sample stems from a study of human T cells and chemical hapten exposure. Germline CDR1 and CDR2: DFQATT and SNEGSKA (reference sequence). There are 13 residues in the CDR3. V was cut by 6 bases and J by 1 base, with 12 bases left in between. Time point indicated: pre-sensitization, week 0. Treatment given: therapeutic diphenylcyclopropenone sensitization with weekly scalp DPC.

Sequencing used whole blood, obtained in connection with sensitization to the hapten diphenylcyclopropenone (DPC). This rearrangement joins TRBV20-1 to TRBJ1-1; D possibly corresponds to TRBD1 (5 bases). This receptor was identified in a woman aged 18 to 35 with alopecia areata. Some clones in this sample may be carry-over from other donors' samples. The CDR3, as DNA: TGCAGTGCCCCGGTAGGGGAGAACACTGAAGCTTTCTTT. Translated: CSAPVGENTEAFF.